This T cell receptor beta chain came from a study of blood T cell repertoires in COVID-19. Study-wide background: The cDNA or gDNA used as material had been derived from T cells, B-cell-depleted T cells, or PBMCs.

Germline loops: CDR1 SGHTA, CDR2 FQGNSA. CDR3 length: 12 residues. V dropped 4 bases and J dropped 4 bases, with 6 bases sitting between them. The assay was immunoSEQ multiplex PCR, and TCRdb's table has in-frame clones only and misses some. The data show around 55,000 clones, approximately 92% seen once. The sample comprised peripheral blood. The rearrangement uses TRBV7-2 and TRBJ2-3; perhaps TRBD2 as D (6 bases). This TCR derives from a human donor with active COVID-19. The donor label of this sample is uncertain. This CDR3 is CASSSGADTQYF. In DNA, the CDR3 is TGTGCCAGCAGCTCGGGGGCAGATACGCAGTATTTT.